The clone carrying this T cell receptor beta chain appeared a few times. Its antigen is undetermined. This sample was included in a study of T cells in Graves' hyperthyroidism and ophthalmopathy. Study at large: Staff took peripheral blood when the initial diagnosis was made, before any treatment began. Study-wide findings and caveats: Blood also carried most thyroid clonotypes expanded above 0.001.

This CDR3 region has 17 residues. CDR1 is SGHRS, CDR2 YFSETQ, per germline. V gave up 0 bases and J gave up 5 bases; unmatched junction bases: 10. RNA transcripts provided the source from which TCR beta CDR3 regions were amplified. The HTBI set primed first-round TCR CDR3 RT-PCR. TCRdb reprocessed the multiplex PCR reads via MiXCR and lists one record per CDR3 protein. The profile shows about 480,000 distinct CDR3 sequences, roughly 14% of them singletons. Orbital computed tomography, thyroid ultrasound, serum thyroxine and TRAb, and clinical symptoms together informed the diagnoses. PBMCs stemmed from approximately 10 ml fresh peripheral blood.

This clonotype was obtained from a woman aged 18 to 35 with Graves' hyperthyroidism. The gene calls are TRBV5-1 and TRBJ2-3, with TRBD1 identical over 9 bases. Sequenced: blood. CDR3 nucleotides: TGCGCCAGCAGCTTGGTGAGGGTACAGGGGGCCGGAGATACGCAGTATTTT. It translates to CASSLVRVQGAGDTQYF.